This entry describes one T cell receptor beta chain. Germline-derived CDR1 and CDR2 are LGHNA and YNFKEQ. This CDR3 is built from 16 residues. V trimming: 0 bases; J trimming: 10 bases; junction bases outside the gene matches: 8. TCRdb's table, derived via immunoSEQ multiplex PCR, lists solely in-frame clones and lacks some. The data show fewer than 300,000 clones, approximately 80% seen once. This sample was taken from a study of blood T cell repertoires in COVID-19. Overall study: The United States, Italy and Spain were the sources of the acute and convalescent COVID-19 samples.

The source of this sequence is a woman aged 55-69 years with active or convalescent COVID-19. The chain joins TRBV4-2 to TRBJ2-2; 10 bases align to TRBD2. The specimen was peripheral blood. Here the CDR3 DNA reads TGTGCCAGCAGCCAAGAATTAAGCGGGGGGGCGGAGGAGCTGTTTTTT. It encodes CASSQELSGGAEELFF.